The rows below give T cell receptor beta chains drawn from one sample of a study of radiotherapy plus CTLA-4 blockade in lung cancer. Clones were read by immunoSEQ multiplex PCR, and TCRdb kept only the in-frame ones, dropping some. This table holds some 27,000 clones, 60% to 85% found once. The input for sequencing was peripheral blood, taken from a patient treated with radiotherapy plus ipilimumab. These receptors were taken from a human donor with non-small cell lung cancer that progressed on radiotherapy plus ipilimumab. Both conserved end residues are part of each CDR3. A D gene is named only where the DNA matches it firmly. Part of the rows lack a size; the others show once, few, many or a class for expanded clones.

TRBJ2-2 | TRBD1 | . | TRBV5-1 | TGCGCCAGCAGGGCCGGGACAGGAGGGACCGGGGAGCTGTTTTTT | CASRAGTGGTGELFF
TRBJ2-1 | TRBD2 | . | TRBV18 | TGTGCCAGCTCGGGACGGGGGGACCACAATGAGCAGTTCTTC | CASSGRGDHNEQFF
TRBJ1-6 | . | . | TRBV30 | TGTGCCTGGAATCCCGGCAGGGTTAATTCACCCCTCCACTTT | CAWNPGRVNSPLHF
TRBJ2-6 | . | . | TRBV25-1 | TGTGCCAGCAGTGGGTTGACTATTGGGGCCAACGTCCTGACTTTC | CASSGLTIGANVLTF
TRBJ1-1 | . | . | TRBV4-1 | TGCGCCAGCAGCCAAGTAGGAGGTCAGACCACTGAAGCTTTCTTT | CASSQVGGQTTEAFF
TRBJ2-1 | TRBD1 | . | TRBV13 | TGTGCCAGCAGCTTAGACCCACAGGGGGCGTACTTTGAGCAGTTCTTC | CASSLDPQGAYFEQFF
TRBJ2-7 | . | . | TRBV2 | TGTGCCAGCAGTGGTGGGGTAGGGTACCGATTCTACGAGCAGTACTTC | CASSGGVGYRFYEQYF
TRBJ2-7 | TRBD2 | . | TRBV7-8 | TGTGCCAGCAGCTCCCCCTCGACTAGCGACTCCTACGAGCAGTACTTC | CASSSPSTSDSYEQYF
TRBJ1-1 | . | . | TRBV27 | TGTGCCAGCAGTGGACACCGAGGGTCGGCGAACACTGAAGCTTTCTTT | CASSGHRGSANTEAFF
TRBJ2-3 | . | few | TRBV28 | TGTGCCAGCAGTTTACAGGGCCCAGATACGCAGTATTTT | CASSLQGPDTQYF
TRBJ2-7 | TRBD1 | . | TRBV7-9 | TGTGCCAGCAGCACAGGACAGGGGTTCTCCTACGAGCAGTACTTC | CASSTGQGFSYEQYF
TRBJ2-3 | TRBD2 | . | TRBV28 | TGTGCCAGCAGTCCATCCGGGGTAGCGGGACCTGATACGCAGTATTTT | CASSPSGVAGPDTQYF
TRBJ1-5 | . | few | TRBV28 | TGTGCCAGCAGTTTGGGGGGAGTGGAATTTCAGCCCCAGCATTTT | CASSLGGVEFQPQHF
TRBJ2-1 | . | . | TRBV13 | TGTGCCAGCAGCCCTGGCCAGGGGTATGAGCAGTTCTTC | CASSPGQGYEQFF
TRBJ2-7 | . | . | TRBV2 | TGTGCCAGCAGTGAAGCGGGGATTAGCTCCTACGAGCAGTACTTC | CASSEAGISSYEQYF
TRBJ1-2 | TRBD1 | . | TRBV28 | TGTGCCAGCAGAACCGGGACAGGGGACTATGGCTACACCTTC | CASRTGTGDYGYTF
TRBJ1-4 | . | . | TRBV5-1 | TGCGCCAGCAGCTTGAGTTCCAGGGGAGAAAAACTGTTTTTT | CASSLSSRGEKLFF
TRBJ2-1 | TRBD2 | . | TRBV27 | TGTGCCAGCAGTCTTTATCCCGAGACTAGCGGGAGGGTCACCTACAATGAGCAGTTCTTC | CASSLYPETSGRVTYNEQFF
TRBJ1-5 | . | . | TRBV28 | TGTGCCAGCAGTTTAGGGACGTATCAGCCCCAGCATTTT | CASSLGTYQPQHF
TRBJ2-3 | TRBD2 | . | TRBV7-7 | TGTGCTAGCAGCCCTAGCGGGACGGGCACAGATACGCAGTATTTT | CASSPSGTGTDTQYF
TRBJ2-1 | . | . | TRBV15 | TGTGCCACCAGCAGAGAGAGGGCGGGGAGATCCTACAATGAGCAGTTCTTC | CATSRERAGRSYNEQFF
TRBJ1-2 | TRBD1 | once | TRBV4-3 | TGCGCCAGCAGCCAAGGCTTGGAGGACAGGGTGGGCGGCTACACCTTC | CASSQGLEDRVGGYTF
TRBJ2-6 | TRBD1 | . | TRBV6-1 | TGTGCCAGCAGTGTCGGACAGGGGGACTCTGGGGCCAACGTCCTGACTTTC | CASSVGQGDSGANVLTF
TRBJ1-2 | . | once | TRBV9 | TGTGCCAGCAGCGTAGAGGGGGGACGGAACTATGGCTACACCTTC | CASSVEGGRNYGYTF
TRBJ1-6 | . | . | TRBV30 | TGTGCCTGGGATACGACAGTAAGAGCTTCACCCCTCCACTTT | CAWDTTVRASPLHF
TRBJ1-1 | . | once | TRBV6-5 | TGTGCCAGCAGTTATGGGGGAATGAACACTGAAGCTTTCTTT | CASSYGGMNTEAFF
TRBJ2-3 | TRBD2 | . | TRBV11-2 | TGTGCCAGCAGCTTAAGAGCGGGAGTGGGGGATACGCAGTATTTT | CASSLRAGVGDTQYF
TRBJ2-3 | TRBD2 | . | TRBV4-3 | TGCGCCAGCAGCCACCGACTCCCCGGGACTAGCGGGGGGGCCAGGGATACGCAGTATTTT | CASSHRLPGTSGGARDTQYF
TRBJ2-7 | . | few | TRBV6-6 | TGTGCCAGCAGTCCATTAGAAGAGGGACTCACCTACGAGCAGTACTTC | CASSPLEEGLTYEQYF
TRBJ2-3 | . | . | TRBV2 | TGTGCCTGTGACGAAACTAGTAGCACAGATACGCAGTATTTT | CACDETSSTDTQYF
TRBJ2-2 | . | . | TRBV5-1 | TGCGCCAGCAGCTTGATAGGTCACGGGGAGCTGTTTTTT | CASSLIGHGELFF